The sequence of this T cell receptor (beta chain) was determined in a study of control samples from healthy donors and cancer patients. Some clones are missing from TCRdb's copy, which holds only in-frame ones; the method was immunoSEQ multiplex PCR. The sample holds under 450,000 clones, about 93% seen once. This clone was observed many times. Germline V gives CDR1 SEHNR, CDR2 FQNEAQ (reference sequence). The V end lost 2 bases, the J end lost 5 bases, and 12 bases lay between the germline ends. There are 15 residues in the CDR3. The source of this sequence is a man aged 35-49 years with head and neck cancer. V is TRBV7-9 and J is TRBJ2-2; D possibly corresponds to TRBD2 (5 bases). Sequencing was carried out using PBMCs. This CDR3 reads CASSLPGGQTGELFF. CDR3 DNA sequence: TGTGCCAGCAGCTTACCTGGCGGGCAGACCGGGGAGCTGTTTTTT.